This TCR beta chain was identified during a study of OX40 agonist ivuxolimab in advanced cancers. A history of autoimmune disease or systemic immunosuppression excluded patients. Trimming took 1 base from V and 0 from J, leaving 9 bases between them. The length of the CDR3 is 15 residues. Germline CDR1 and CDR2: SGHDT and YYEEEE. Only in-frame clones appear in the TCRdb table, and some are missing; sequencing was by immunoSEQ multiplex PCR. The sample includes roughly 90,000 clones, more than 75% of them seen just once. Sequencing was performed on CD4+ or CD8+ T cells sorted from blood, taken in a trial of the OX40 agonist ivuxolimab. The receptor was isolated from an adult with an advanced solid tumor such as melanoma, head and neck, liver or kidney cancer. The genes are TRBV5-6 and TRBJ2-3, with D perhaps matching TRBD2 (5 bases). The CDR3 DNA reads TGTGCCAGCAGCTTGATGGGCGGGAGCACAGATACGCAGTATTTT. Translation: CASSLMGGSTDTQYF.